These 28 T cell receptor beta chains share one sample of origin, sequenced in a study of response to subunit inactivated influenza vaccine. TCRdb independently ran MiXCR on the RT-PCR reads; one entry per CDR3 protein. This sample carries approximately 200,000 distinct CDR3 sequences, around 14% of them seen once, and the ten largest clones take about a quarter. This sample comprised CD8+ T cells sorted from PBMCs, obtained 5 days after vaccination. The source is a middle-aged man who received an inactivated influenza vaccine.

This clonotype was counted many times. The chain couples TRBV24-1 to TRBJ2-5; 12 bases are a match to TRBD2. Germline values: CDR1 KGHDR, CDR2 SFDVKD. The CDR3 is 19 residues long. The V gene end was trimmed by 2 bases and the J gene end by 2 bases; junction bases not matched to a gene: 11. The CDR3 DNA follows: TGTGCCACCAGTGATTCGACTAGCGGGAGTTGGAGTGGTCAAGAGACCCAGTACTTC. It translates to CATSDSTSGSWSGQETQYF.

The table lists this clonotype with a few counts. The rearrangement links TRBV29-1 to TRBJ2-3, with a weak D call TRBD1 (7 bases). This CDR3 is built from 14 residues. Germline CDR1 is SQVTM and CDR2 is ANQGSEA. V gave up 5 bases and J gave up 4 bases, with 16 bases separating them. The CDR3 nucleotides read TGCAGCGTTCCCGACAGGGAGGTAGCAGATACGCAGTATTTT. This translates into CSVPDREVADTQYF.

This clonotype was seen more than once but under ten times. The chain is built from TRBV30 and TRBJ2-2, with no clear D. CDR3 length: 12 residues. V was shortened by 2 bases and J by 6 bases, with 7 bases between the two germline ends. Germline V gene lookup returns CDR1 GTSNPN and CDR2 SVGIG (reference sequence). The chain's CDR3 is CAWSIQPGELFF. As DNA, the CDR3 is TGTGCCTGGAGTATCCAGCCCGGGGAGCTGTTTTTT.

This chain joins TRBV7-6 and TRBJ2-7, with D unresolved. V lost 6 bases to trimming and J lost 4 bases, with 19 bases between them. The CDR3 consists of 15 residues. The germline gives CDR1 SGHVS, CDR2 FNYEAQ. The CDR3 nucleotides are TGTGCCAGCAGTCAGTTATACTCAGGCGGTTACGAGCAGTACTTC. As protein: CASSQLYSGGYEQYF.

This clonotype came up a few times. This rearrangement joins TRBV3-1 to TRBJ1-1, with D tentatively TRBD1 (6 bases). Trimming cost V 7 bases and J 4 bases, with 16 bases left between them. The length of the CDR3 is 14 residues. Per the germline V gene, CDR1 is LGHDT and CDR2 is YNNKEL (reference sequence). CDR3 amino acids: CASKGEGGATEAFF. The CDR3 region has the DNA TGTGCCAGCAAGGGGGAGGGGGGGGCCACTGAAGCTTTCTTT. Using reference TRBV3-1 and TRBJ1-1 for the parts outside the CDR3, the full variable domain is DTAVSQTPKYLVTQMGNDKSIKCEQNLGHDTMYWYKQDSKKFLKIMFSYNNKELIINETVPNRFSPKSPDKAHLNLHINSLELGDSAVYFCASKGEGGATEAFFGQGTRLTVV.

This clonotype was detected only a few times. The J gene is TRBJ2-7, the V gene TRBV10-3; perhaps TRBD2 as D (7 bases). The germline V gene encodes CDR1 ENHRY and CDR2 SYGVKD. CDR3 length: 16 amino acids. V lost 4 bases to trimming and J lost 5 bases, with 21 bases between them. As DNA, the CDR3 is TGTGCCATCAGTGCCGTCACGGGTGGGGGGGCTCACGAGCAGTACTTC. Translating gives CAISAVTGGGAHEQYF.

In this sample, this clonotype turned up many times. The CDR3 region is CASSLWAGPSYNEQFF. CDR3 coding DNA: TGTGCCAGCAGCTTATGGGCGGGGCCCTCCTACAATGAGCAGTTCTTC. The genes are TRBV7-9 and TRBJ2-1; D is perhaps TRBD2 (6 bases). CDR1 and CDR2 (germline): SEHNR, FQNEAQ (reference sequence). V lost 2 bases and J lost 0, with 11 bases in between. This CDR3 spans 16 amino acids.

Of note for this clonotype: A much larger clone lies one base from this, so it may be a read error. This chain connects TRBV7-9 to TRBJ2-1; possibly TRBD2 for D (6 bases). The germline V gene encodes CDR1 SEHNR and CDR2 FQNEAQ (reference sequence). V dropped 6 bases and J dropped 5 bases, with 11 bases sitting between them. The CDR3 loop spans 13 amino acids. CDR3: CASRMGLNNEQFF. The CDR3 DNA reads TGTGCCAGCAGAATGGGACTGAACAATGAGCAGTTCTTC.

The chain employs TRBV3-1 and TRBJ2-5; D possibly matches TRBD1 or TRBD2 (5 bases each). Germline V CDR1 and CDR2: LGHDT, YNNKEL (reference sequence). Between the trimmed V and J ends, which lost 1 base and 2 bases, there was a span of 8 bases. The CDR3 extends over 14 amino acids. CDR3 sequence reads: CASSQGGEQETQYF. CDR3 DNA sequence: TGTGCCAGCAGCCAAGGAGGGGAACAAGAGACCCAGTACTTC.

This clonotype appeared a single time. The chain employs TRBV19 and TRBJ2-1; TRBD2 is a possible D gene (6 bases). This CDR3 has 15 residues. Between the trimmed V and J ends, which lost 2 bases and 7 bases, there was a span of 15 bases. CDR1 is LNHDA and CDR2 is SQIVND in the germline V gene (reference sequence). CDR3 nucleotide sequence: TGTGCCAGTAGTATAAACGGGAGACTTTTTAATGAGCAGTTCTTC. This gives the protein CASSINGRLFNEQFF.

This clonotype has just a few counts. The V and J genes are TRBV28 and TRBJ2-7; the match to TRBD2 covers 7 bases. There are 13 residues in the CDR3. With 2 bases clipped from V and 6 bases from J, the junction kept 4 bases outside the gene matches. The germline V gene has CDR1 MDHEN and CDR2 SYDVKM. CDR3 sequence: CASSLAAGSEQYF. DNA for the CDR3: TGTGCCAGCAGTTTAGCAGCGGGAAGCGAGCAGTACTTC.

The V gene is TRBV6-6, the J gene TRBJ2-1; D remains ambiguous. This CDR3 contains 12 residues. The germline V gene encodes CDR1 MNHNY and CDR2 SVGAGI (reference sequence). Trimming cost V 0 bases and J 9 bases, with 6 bases left between them. Here the CDR3 DNA reads TGTGCCAGCAGTTACTCCAACGGTGAGCAGTTCTTC. Amino acids: CASSYSNGEQFF.

This sequence joins TRBV11-2 and TRBJ2-7, with D perhaps TRBD1 or TRBD2 (5 bases each). Trimming shortened V by 1 base and J by 6 bases, and 10 bases separated the two germline ends. The germline V gene has CDR1 SGHAT and CDR2 FQNNGV. The CDR3 consists of 13 residues. This CDR3 reads CASSLVTGTEQYF. In DNA form, the CDR3 reads TGTGCCAGCAGCTTAGTTACCGGGACCGAGCAGTACTTC. Variable domain in full (rest from reference TRBV11-2 and TRBJ2-7): EAGVAQSPRYKIIEKRQSVAFWCNPISGHATLYWYQQILGQGPKLLIQFQNNGVVDDSQLPKDRFSAERLKGVDSTLKIQPAKLEDSAVYLCASSLVTGTEQYFGPGTRLTVT.

The rearrangement uses TRBV9 and TRBJ2-7, with 8 bases that match TRBD1. Germline CDR1 and CDR2: SGDLS and YYNGEE. This CDR3 spans 15 amino acids. Trimming removed 3 bases from V and 6 bases from J; junction bases left unmatched: 11. CDR3: CASSAHTGQGSEQYF. CDR3 coding DNA: TGTGCCAGCAGCGCGCACACAGGACAGGGTTCCGAGCAGTACTTC.

This clonotype was observed a handful of times. The CDR3, as DNA: TGCAGCGTTGACCCTGGCAGGGTACATGGCTACACCTTC. Its protein product is CSVDPGRVHGYTF. V gene TRBV29-1 combines with J gene TRBJ1-2, with D tentatively TRBD1 (5 bases). The V gene's germline CDR1 is SQVTM and CDR2 ANQGSEA. V was cut by 3 bases and J by 6 bases, with 14 bases left in between. The CDR3 is 13 amino acids.

This clonotype was seen only a few times. The J gene is TRBJ2-7, the V gene TRBV20-1, with TRBD1 identical over 7 bases. CDR3 length: 14 amino acids. Trimming took 6 bases from V and 4 from J; bases not matched to a gene: 12. Germline CDR1 reads DFQATT; CDR2 reads SNEGSKA (reference sequence). The CDR3 coding sequence is TGCAGTGCCGACCCGGGACAGCGTTCTTACGAGCAGTACTTC. This gives the protein CSADPGQRSYEQYF.

The CDR3 region is CALQGGNTGELFF. As DNA, the CDR3 is TGTGCCTTGCAGGGAGGGAACACCGGGGAGCTGTTTTTT. This sequence joins TRBV28 and TRBJ2-2, with a weak D call TRBD2 (6 bases). Germline lookup yields CDR1 MDHEN and CDR2 SYDVKM. The CDR3 has 13 residues. V was pared by 11 bases and J by 1 base, with 11 bases between.

The chain links TRBV6-5 to TRBJ2-1, with D perhaps TRBD1 (6 bases). The V and J ends lost 0 bases and 0 bases respectively, with 15 bases between them. CDR3 length: 18 residues. CDR1 and CDR2 from the germline V gene are MNHEY and SVGAGI. The CDR3 is CASSYSLRTASSYNEQFF. CDR3 sequence (DNA): TGTGCCAGCAGTTACTCGCTAAGGACAGCCAGCTCCTACAATGAGCAGTTCTTC.

The table lists this clonotype with a few counts. The chain carries TRBV12-3 or TRBV12-4 and TRBJ2-7, with D possibly called TRBD1 or TRBD2 (5 bases each). Trimming removed 6 bases at V and 0 bases at J, with 18 bases between. This CDR3 comprises 16 residues. The CDR3 here is CASRRTGDLSSYEQYF. The CDR3 bases are TGTGCCAGCAGACGGACTGGGGACCTCAGCTCCTACGAGCAGTACTTC.

This clonotype was seen a few times. The genes are TRBV5-1 and TRBJ2-5, with TRBD1 identical over 8 bases. The germline V gene encodes CDR1 SGHRS and CDR2 YFSETQ. The CDR3 totals 14 residues. After removal of 0 bases from V and 5 bases from J, the junction contained 3 bases not matched to a gene. The CDR3 coding sequence is TGCGCCAGCAGCTTGGACAGGGGGATGGAGACCCAGTACTTC. Translation gives CASSLDRGMETQYF.

This sequence joins TRBV11-2 and TRBJ2-1; D gene ambiguous. The ends were cut back, 4 bases at V and 10 bases at J, with 8 bases in the middle. The length of the CDR3 is 11 residues. Germline V gene sequence: CDR1 SGHAT, CDR2 FQNNGV. The CDR3 is CASSSVGEQFF. The CDR3 DNA sequence: TGTGCCAGCAGCTCCGTAGGGGAGCAGTTCTTC.

This clonotype has just one count. The V and J genes are TRBV7-9 and TRBJ1-2, with 7 positions matching TRBD1. The CDR3 covers 15 residues. Trimming took 1 base from V and 4 from J; bases not matched to a gene: 6. Germline CDR1 and CDR2: SEHNR and FQNEAQ (reference sequence). The CDR3 loop is CASSLGGQLVYGYTF. The CDR3 nucleotides are TGTGCCAGCAGCTTAGGGGGACAGCTCGTCTATGGCTACACCTTC. Full variable domain (rest looked up from reference TRBV7-9 and TRBJ1-2): DTGVSQNPRHKITKRGQNVTFRCDPISEHNRLYWYRQTLGQGPEFLTYFQNEAQLEKSRLLSDRFSAERPKGSFSTLEIQRTEQGDSAMYLCASSLGGQLVYGYTFGSGTRLTVV.

This clonotype has more than one count but fewer than ten. The rearrangement links TRBV4-1 to TRBJ2-6; D ambiguous. The CDR3 covers 18 residues. CDR1 MGHRA and CDR2 YSYEKL come from the germline V gene. V was cut by 1 base and J by 1 base, with 14 bases left in between. CDR3 nucleotide sequence: TGCGCCAGCAGCCAAGTTCTGGTCAGTCTTTCTGGGGCCAACGTCCTGACTTTC. Residues: CASSQVLVSLSGANVLTF.

This clonotype was found many times. The chain recombines TRBV20-1 with TRBJ2-1; D is undetermined. The V gene lost 1 base and the J gene lost 4 bases, with 14 bases spanning the gap. The germline V gene has CDR1 DFQATT and CDR2 SNEGSKA (reference sequence). The CDR3 contains 15 residues. CDR3 in DNA: TGCAGTGCTAGAGGTTTCACGTGGAATTACAATGAGCAGTTCTTC. This sequence encodes CSARGFTWNYNEQFF.

This clonotype has more than one count but fewer than ten. The chain carries TRBV4-3 and TRBJ1-2; tentative D call: TRBD1 (6 bases). This CDR3 comprises 15 residues. V lost 3 bases to trimming and J lost 0 bases, with 11 bases between them. CDR1 and CDR2 from the germline V gene are LGHNA and YSLEER. Written as DNA, the CDR3 is TGCGCCAGCAGCCAGGAGGGACAAGCTAACTATGGCTACACCTTC. It is translated as CASSQEGQANYGYTF.

The V and J genes are TRBV12-3 or TRBV12-4 and TRBJ2-7; 10 bases agree with TRBD1. The J segment lost 5 bases and the V segment lost 4 bases, leaving 8 bases of the junction unmatched. This CDR3 has 15 amino acids. The CDR3 bases are TGTGCCAGCAGTTCGCCCGGACAGGGGGTTCACGAGCAGTACTTC. Translating it yields CASSSPGQGVHEQYF.

The rearrangement uses TRBV3-1 and TRBJ2-1; D possibly corresponds to TRBD1 (5 bases). V was clipped by 5 bases and J by 4 bases, with 15 bases between them. Germline V gives CDR1 LGHDT, CDR2 YNNKEL (reference sequence). The CDR3 length is 15 residues. Written as DNA, the CDR3 is TGTGCCAGCAGCGGGGCGGATTACTATTACAATGAGCAGTTCTTC. Encoded protein: CASSGADYYYNEQFF.

This clonotype has more than one count but fewer than ten. The V call is TRBV4-3, the J call TRBJ1-6, with TRBD1 as a possible D gene (5 bases). CDR1 is LGHNA, CDR2 YSLEER, per germline. Trimming left V 0 bases short and J 9 bases short, with 9 bases between. The CDR3 is 14 residues long. CDR3 in amino acids: CASSQDGAASPLHF. CDR3 nucleotides: TGCGCCAGCAGCCAAGATGGGGCGGCTTCACCCCTCCACTTT.